Given below is one T cell receptor (beta chain) in context. This specimen belongs to a study of blood T cell repertoires in COVID-19. Study at large: COVID-19 samples, acute and convalescent, were from the United States, Italy and Spain. T cells, B-cell-depleted T cells, or PBMCs supplied cDNA or gDNA.

Libraries were prepared by immunoSEQ multiplex PCR; TCRdb keeps only in-frame clonotypes and omits some of them. The sample has some 87,000 clones; 83% are singletons. V was shortened by 5 bases and J by 1 base, with 17 bases between the two germline ends. From germline, CDR1 is SGHTA and CDR2 FQGTGA. The CDR3 sequence is 16 residues long. The receptor's source is a man older than 75 with active or convalescent COVID-19. The genes are TRBV7-3 and TRBJ1-1; D call uncertain. Material: peripheral blood. Here the CDR3 reads CASSQSTDPGNTEAFF. CDR3 nucleotide sequence: TGTGCCAGCAGCCAGTCGACGGATCCGGGGAACACTGAAGCTTTCTTT.